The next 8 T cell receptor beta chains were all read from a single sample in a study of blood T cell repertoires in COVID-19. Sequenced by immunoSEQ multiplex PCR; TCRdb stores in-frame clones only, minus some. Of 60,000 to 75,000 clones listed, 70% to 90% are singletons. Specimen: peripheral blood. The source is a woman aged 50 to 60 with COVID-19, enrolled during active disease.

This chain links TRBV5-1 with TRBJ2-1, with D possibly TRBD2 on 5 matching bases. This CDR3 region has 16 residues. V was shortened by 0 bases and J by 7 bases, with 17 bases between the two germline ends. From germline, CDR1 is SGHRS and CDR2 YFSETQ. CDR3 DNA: TGCGCCAGCAGCTTGGTATTACCGGGAAAACGGAATGAGCAGTTCTTC. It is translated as CASSLVLPGKRNEQFF. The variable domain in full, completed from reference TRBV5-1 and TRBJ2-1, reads KAGVTQTPRYLIKTRGQQVTLSCSPISGHRSVSWYQQTPGQGLQFLFEYFSETQRNKGNFPGRFSGRQFSNSRSEMNVSTLELGDSALYLCASSLVLPGKRNEQFFGPGTRLTVL.

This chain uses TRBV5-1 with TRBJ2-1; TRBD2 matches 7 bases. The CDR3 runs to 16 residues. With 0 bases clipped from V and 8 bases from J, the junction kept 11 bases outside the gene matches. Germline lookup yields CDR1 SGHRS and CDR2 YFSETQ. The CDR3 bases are TGCGCCAGCAGCTTGGATGGCGGGAGCAAGTTGGATGAGCAGTTCTTC. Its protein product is CASSLDGGSKLDEQFF.

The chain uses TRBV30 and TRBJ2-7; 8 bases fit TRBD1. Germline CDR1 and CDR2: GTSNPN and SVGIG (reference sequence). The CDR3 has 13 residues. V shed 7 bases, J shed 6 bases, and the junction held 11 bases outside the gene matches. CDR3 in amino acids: CALLGQGRSEQYF. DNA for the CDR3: TGTGCCTTACTAGGACAGGGAAGATCCGAGCAGTACTTC.

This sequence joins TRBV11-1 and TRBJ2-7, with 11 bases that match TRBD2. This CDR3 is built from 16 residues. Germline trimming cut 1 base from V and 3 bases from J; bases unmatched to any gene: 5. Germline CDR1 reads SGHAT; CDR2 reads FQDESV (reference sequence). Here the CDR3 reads CASSLGGTSGVYEQYF. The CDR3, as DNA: TGTGCCAGCAGCTTAGGCGGGACTAGCGGCGTCTACGAGCAGTACTTC.

CDR3 loop: CATSARGVGETQYF. The CDR3, as DNA: TGTGCCACCAGTGCCCGCGGGGTCGGAGAGACCCAGTACTTC. The V call is TRBV24-1, the J call TRBJ2-5; TRBD2 might be the D (6 bases). The germline V gene encodes CDR1 KGHDR and CDR2 SFDVKD. V shed 5 bases and J shed 4 bases, with 13 bases lying between them. CDR3 length: 14 amino acids.

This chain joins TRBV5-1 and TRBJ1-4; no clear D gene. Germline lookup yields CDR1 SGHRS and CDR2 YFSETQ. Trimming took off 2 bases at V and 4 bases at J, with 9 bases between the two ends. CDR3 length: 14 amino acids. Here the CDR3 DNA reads TGCGCCAGCAGCTTCGGAGTAATTAATGAAAAACTGTTTTTT. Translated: CASSFGVINEKLFF.

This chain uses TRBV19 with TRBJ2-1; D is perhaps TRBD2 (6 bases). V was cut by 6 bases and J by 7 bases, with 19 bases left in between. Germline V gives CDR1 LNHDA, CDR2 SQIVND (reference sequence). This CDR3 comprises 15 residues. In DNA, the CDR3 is TGTGCCAGTAGCAAAACCGGGAGACAGAGGAATGAGCAGTTCTTC. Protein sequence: CASSKTGRQRNEQFF.

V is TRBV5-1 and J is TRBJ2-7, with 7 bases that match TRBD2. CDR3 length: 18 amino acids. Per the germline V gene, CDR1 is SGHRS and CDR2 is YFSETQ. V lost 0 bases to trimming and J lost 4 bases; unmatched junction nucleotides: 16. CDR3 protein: CASSLGPTLLAGAYEQYF. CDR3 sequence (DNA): TGCGCCAGCAGCTTGGGACCAACTCTCTTGGCGGGAGCTTACGAGCAGTACTTC.